The 10 T cell receptor beta chains below were found in one sample sequenced in a study of blood T cell repertoires in COVID-19. Clones were sequenced by immunoSEQ multiplex PCR, and TCRdb holds only the in-frame ones, with some missing. The top ten hold approximately 32% of the sample, which has tens of thousands of clones, 70% to 90% seen once. What was sequenced was peripheral blood. Every receptor here comes from a woman over 75 with COVID-19, enrolled during active disease.

This clone came up once. This rearrangement joins TRBV7-2 to TRBJ1-1; 7 bases are a match to TRBD1. The CDR3 spans 14 residues. Germline-derived CDR1 and CDR2 are SGHTA and FQGNSA. V shed 4 bases, J shed 1 base, and the junction held 3 bases outside the gene matches. CDR3 nucleotides: TGTGCCAGCAGCTGGGACAGTGGGAACACTGAAGCTTTCTTT. Its protein product is CASSWDSGNTEAFF.

This rearrangement joins TRBV7-2 to TRBJ2-1, with 8 bases matching TRBD2. Germline CDR1 reads SGHTA; CDR2 reads FQGNSA. The V segment lost 6 bases and the J segment 0 bases; nucleotides outside the gene matches: 7. This CDR3 has 16 residues. The CDR3 protein is CASRSGGRDSYNEQFF. The CDR3 nucleotides read TGTGCCAGCAGATCGGGGGGGCGGGACTCCTACAATGAGCAGTTCTTC.

The V call is TRBV5-1, the J call TRBJ1-5; TRBD1 matches at 7 bases. V was pared by 1 base and J by 6 bases, with 1 base of the junction left unmatched. This CDR3 has 13 residues. Germline CDR1 is SGHRS and CDR2 is YFSETQ. The CDR3 region has the DNA TGCGCCAGCAGCTTGTCAGGGGGTCAGCCCCAGCATTTT. Protein product: CASSLSGGQPQHF.

The chain combines TRBV7-8 with TRBJ2-7; D unresolved. The CDR3 consists of 13 residues. CDR1 and CDR2 from the germline V gene are SGHVS and FQNEAQ. Trimming took 1 base from V and 4 from J, leaving 8 bases between them. The CDR3, as DNA: TGTGCCAGCAGCTTAGGCCTCGGGTACGAGCAGTACTTC. It translates to CASSLGLGYEQYF.

This chain connects TRBV2 to TRBJ1-5, with D maybe TRBD1 (5 bases). This CDR3 has 13 residues. Germline V gives CDR1 SNHLY, CDR2 FYNNEI. The V end was cut by 10 bases, the J end by 5 bases, with 15 bases between. The CDR3 bases are TGTGCCACCGGCCGCCAGGGCCATCAGCCCCAGCATTTT. Translating gives CATGRQGHQPQHF.

The V and J genes are TRBV6-4 and TRBJ2-3; no reliable D call. This CDR3 has 16 residues. Per the germline V gene, CDR1 is MRHNA and CDR2 is SNTAGT. Trimming shortened V by 2 bases and J by 2 bases, and 14 bases separated the two germline ends. The CDR3, as DNA: TGTGCCAGCAGTGACCGTTTCCGGGTCCACACAGATACGCAGTATTTT. It is translated as CASSDRFRVHTDTQYF.

The chain joins TRBV7-9 to TRBJ2-1; 7 bases line up with TRBD1. CDR1 and CDR2 (germline): SEHNR, FQNEAQ (reference sequence). After removal of 6 bases from V and 0 bases from J, the junction contained 5 bases not matched to a gene. This CDR3 has 15 residues. The CDR3 here is CASSLDRDSYNEQFF. The DNA for the CDR3 is TGTGCCAGCAGTCTCGACAGGGACTCCTACAATGAGCAGTTCTTC.

V is TRBV5-5 and J is TRBJ2-6, with D tentatively TRBD1 (5 bases). The V gene's germline CDR1 is SGHKS and CDR2 YYEKEE (reference sequence). This CDR3 region has 16 residues. The V and J ends lost 0 bases and 0 bases respectively, with 7 bases between them. The CDR3 bases are TGTGCCAGCAGCTTGGGACAGACCTCTGGGGCCAACGTCCTGACTTTC. It codes for CASSLGQTSGANVLTF.

This rearrangement joins TRBV7-9 to TRBJ1-2; 10 nucleotides line up with TRBD1. The germline V gene encodes CDR1 SEHNR and CDR2 FQNEAQ (reference sequence). The CDR3 has 14 amino acids. V lost 5 bases and J lost 4; bases outside the gene matches: 4. CDR3 loop: CASSATGGSYGYTF. DNA of the CDR3: TGTGCCAGCAGCGCGACAGGGGGCAGCTATGGCTACACCTTC.

The J gene is TRBJ1-1, the V gene TRBV2; D uncertain. CDR1 is SNHLY, CDR2 FYNNEI, per germline. The CDR3 is 14 residues long. Between the trimmed V and J ends, which lost 7 bases and 1 base, there was a span of 13 bases. CDR3 in DNA: TGTGCCAGCAACGGAGGCAGAGGGAACACTGAAGCTTTCTTT. It encodes CASNGGRGNTEAFF.